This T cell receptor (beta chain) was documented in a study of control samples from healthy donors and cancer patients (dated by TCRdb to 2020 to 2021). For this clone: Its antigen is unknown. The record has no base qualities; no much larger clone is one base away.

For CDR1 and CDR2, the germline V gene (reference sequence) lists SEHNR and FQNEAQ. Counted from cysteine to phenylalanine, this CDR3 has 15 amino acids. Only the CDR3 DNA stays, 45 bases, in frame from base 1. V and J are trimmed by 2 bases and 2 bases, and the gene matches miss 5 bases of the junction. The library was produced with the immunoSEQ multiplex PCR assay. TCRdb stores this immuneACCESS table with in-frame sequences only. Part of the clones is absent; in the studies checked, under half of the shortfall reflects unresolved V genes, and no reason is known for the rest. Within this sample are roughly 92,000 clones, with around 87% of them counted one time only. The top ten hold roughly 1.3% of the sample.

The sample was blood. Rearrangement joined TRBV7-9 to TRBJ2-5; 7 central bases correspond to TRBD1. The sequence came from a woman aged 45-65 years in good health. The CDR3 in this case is CASSLNWDRQETQYF. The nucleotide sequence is TGTGCCAGCAGCTTAAACTGGGACAGACAAGAGACCCAGTACTTC.